Given below is one TCR beta chain in context. TCRdb's copy holds only in-frame clones and misses some; the assay was immunoSEQ multiplex PCR. Of about 83,000 clones in the sample, 90% to 95% were seen once. Germline-derived CDR1 and CDR2 are MGHRA and YSYEKL. Trimming cost V 6 bases and J 8 bases; bases outside gene matches: 6. The CDR3 runs 15 residues. This entry comes from a study of technical replicates of blood from several donors. The receptor was derived from a human donor in good health. The V and J genes are TRBV4-1 and TRBJ2-1; 14 bases fit TRBD2. The sample comprised T cells isolated from PBMCs. In DNA, the CDR3 is TGCGCCAGCAGTCCAGGACTAGCGGGAGGCGATGAGCAGTTCTTC. Amino acid sequence: CASSPGLAGGDEQFF.